Below are 30 T cell receptor beta chains sequenced from a single sample in a study of low-dose radiotherapy and immunotherapy resistance in tumors. For amplifying TCRs, the PCR ran for around 20 cycles with Phusion, which was used together with a constant-region primer and the adapter on the V primers. A single record per CDR3 protein comes from TCRdb applying MiXCR to the reads. The table has tens of thousands of distinct CDR3 sequences, 12% seen once. Time point specified: before trial treatment. Sequences were derived from PBMCs, sampled before treatment. The receptors here all came from a female donor with ovarian cancer.

This clonotype was picked up many times. This sequence joins TRBV28 and TRBJ2-1; a possible D gene is TRBD1 (5 bases). CDR1 and CDR2 (germline): MDHEN, SYDVKM. The CDR3 contains 14 residues. V lost 5 bases and J lost 3, with 11 bases in between. The CDR3 region is CASSVTANYNEQFF. For the CDR3, the DNA is TGTGCCAGCAGTGTGACAGCGAACTACAATGAGCAGTTCTTC.

There are many counts of this clonotype. Germline and junction disagree at one end, which may indicate a read error. V usage is TRBV5-1 and J usage is TRBJ2-7, with D possibly being TRBD1 (8 bases). This CDR3 comprises 15 residues. Germline V lookup: CDR1 SGHRS, CDR2 YFSETQ. The CDR3 sequence: CASRGQGARGTPICF. The DNA for the CDR3 is TGCGCCAGCAGGGGGCAGGGGGCGCGGGGGACCCCCATCTGTTTC.

This clonotype was found many times. The CDR3 DNA reads TGTGCCAGCTCACCACTGGGGGTGAACACCGGGGAGCTGTTTTTT. Translation gives CASSPLGVNTGELFF. The rearrangement joins TRBV18 to TRBJ2-2, with D perhaps given as TRBD1 or TRBD2 (5 bases each). Trimming took off 1 base at V and 1 base at J, with 7 bases between the two ends. Germline CDR1 reads KGHSH; CDR2 reads LQKENI. The CDR3 runs to 15 residues. Full variable domain (outside the CDR3, taken from reference TRBV18 and TRBJ2-2): NAGVMQNPRHLVRRRGQEARLRCSPMKGHSHVYWYRQLPEEGLKFMVYLQKENIIDESGMPKERFSAEFPKEGPSILRIQQVVRGDSAAYFCASSPLGVNTGELFFGEGSRLTVL.

This clonotype was observed a handful of times. With a far larger clone one base away, a read error is the likely cause. V and J are TRBV6-8 and TRBJ2-7; the D is unclear. The CDR3 consists of 15 residues. Germline CDR1 MNHGY, CDR2 SAAAGT. The CDR3 DNA is TGTGCCAGCAGTGAACTCGTACACGGTGTGCACGAGAAGTACTTC. Its protein is CASSELVHGVHEKYF.

This clonotype appeared a single time. With only one base between it and a far larger clone, this is likely a read error. The rearrangement uses TRBV7-8 and TRBJ2-5; a weak D match, TRBD1 (5 bases). Trimming stripped 1 base from V and 4 bases from J, with 7 bases between. Germline CDR1 reads SGHVS; CDR2 reads FQNEAQ. The CDR3 is 13 amino acids. CDR3: CASSLGGTETQYF. The CDR3 DNA follows: TGTGCCAGCAGCTTAGGGGGCACAGAGACCCAGTACTTC.

This clonotype was seen a handful of times. The V call is TRBV28, the J call TRBJ2-7; D remains ambiguous. CDR1 is MDHEN, CDR2 SYDVKM, per germline. Deletions cut 3 bases from V and 3 bases from J, with 15 bases between. The CDR3 covers 15 residues. The CDR3 reads CASSLGYQTDYEQYF. CDR3 in DNA: TGTGCCAGCAGTTTGGGCTACCAGACTGACTACGAGCAGTACTTC.

This clonotype was detected ten times or more. The CDR3 loop is CASSLNRESPLHF. The CDR3 DNA reads as TGTGCCAGCTCACTCAACAGGGAATCACCCCTCCACTTT. The chain has TRBV18 and TRBJ1-6, with TRBD1 as a possible D gene (6 bases). Per germline, CDR1 KGHSH and CDR2 LQKENI. The CDR3 runs 13 residues. V lost 4 bases to trimming and J lost 10 bases, with 11 bases between them.

This clonotype occurred many times. This chain uses TRBV2 with TRBJ1-2; D unclear. Germline loops: CDR1 SNHLY, CDR2 FYNNEI. Trimming pared 5 bases from V and 0 bases from J, leaving 10 bases between. The CDR3 covers 14 residues. The CDR3 DNA is TGTGCCAGCAGTACCGCAAGGGCTAACTATGGCTACACCTTC. It translates to CASSTARANYGYTF.

The sample holds many counts of this clonotype. The CDR3 reads CSARDYFGSGHNEQFF. CDR3 sequence (DNA): TGCAGTGCTAGAGACTACTTCGGGAGCGGCCACAATGAGCAGTTCTTC. This chain links TRBV20-1 with TRBJ2-1; D perhaps matches TRBD2 (6 bases). Between the trimmed V and J ends, which lost 0 bases and 5 bases, there was a span of 17 bases. Germline V gene sequence: CDR1 DFQATT, CDR2 SNEGSKA (reference sequence). There are 16 residues in the CDR3.

This clonotype has a count of ten or more. The chain carries TRBV30 and TRBJ2-7; 7 nucleotides agree with TRBD1. The CDR3 totals 15 residues. V trimming: 0 bases; J trimming: 0 bases; junction bases outside the gene matches: 5. The V gene's germline CDR1 is GTSNPN and CDR2 SVGIG (reference sequence). The CDR3 region is CAWSVPGTASYEQYF. The CDR3 nucleotides are TGTGCCTGGAGTGTCCCGGGGACAGCCTCCTACGAGCAGTACTTC.

Concerning this clonotype itself: Germline is not matched at one junction end, which may reflect a read error. The chain employs TRBV4-2 and TRBJ2-7; TRBD1 matches at 9 bases. Germline V gene lookup returns CDR1 LGHNA and CDR2 YNFKEQ. The CDR3 totals 16 residues. The CDR3 reads CASSQERGTGSYEQYF. The CDR3 region has the DNA TGTGCCAGCAGCCAAGAAAGAGGGACAGGGTCCTACGAGCAGTATTTC.

This clonotype was picked up many times. The rearrangement links TRBV20-1 to TRBJ2-1, with D possibly being TRBD2 (6 bases). V gave up 1 base and J gave up 4 bases, with 11 bases separating them. Germline CDR1 and CDR2: DFQATT and SNEGSKA (reference sequence). The length of the CDR3 is 14 residues. The CDR3 DNA sequence: TGCAGTGCTAGAGTGACTAGGGTTTACAATGAGCAGTTCTTC. Protein: CSARVTRVYNEQFF.

The table lists this clonotype with many counts. The chain links TRBV5-4 to TRBJ1-3; 9 bases line up with TRBD1. V lost 4 bases and J lost 1; bases outside the gene matches: 6. Germline loops: CDR1 SGHNT, CDR2 YYREEE (reference sequence). This CDR3 spans 16 amino acids. CDR3 sequence reads: CASSLPGTGSGNTIYF. In nucleotides, the CDR3 is TGTGCCAGCAGCCTCCCCGGGACAGGGTCTGGAAACACCATATATTTT.

This clonotype was observed a handful of times. This rearrangement joins TRBV5-1 to TRBJ2-2, with no clear D. Germline values: CDR1 SGHRS, CDR2 YFSETQ. Trimming removed 4 bases at V and 4 bases at J, with 8 bases between. The CDR3 totals 13 residues. The CDR3 loop reads CASSTDFTGELFF. DNA of the CDR3: TGCGCCAGCAGCACTGACTTCACCGGGGAGCTGTTTTTT.

This clonotype has ten or more counts. Written as DNA, the CDR3 is TGTGCCAGCAACCGGGACAGACGCCAAGAGACCCAGTACTTC. Translated: CASNRDRRQETQYF. This chain connects TRBV6-1 to TRBJ2-5; 7 bases align to TRBD1. The junction had 6 bases not matched to a gene; V was cut back by 7 bases and J by 1 base. The germline gives CDR1 MNHNS, CDR2 SASEGT. CDR3 length: 14 amino acids.

This clonotype was observed many times. The chain joins TRBV5-1 to TRBJ2-2, with 11 bases aligning to TRBD2. This CDR3 is built from 17 residues. Germline-derived CDR1 and CDR2 are SGHRS and YFSETQ. Trimming at V came to 0 bases and at J to 1 base, leaving 2 bases not matched to a gene. CDR3 in DNA: TGCGCCAGCAGCTTGGGGGGACTAGCGGTGAACACCGGGGAGCTGTTTTTT. The encoded protein is CASSLGGLAVNTGELFF.

This clonotype was picked up a small number of times. The genes are TRBV20-1 and TRBJ2-1, with 14 bases identical to TRBD2. V gave up 5 bases and J gave up 0 bases; unmatched junction bases: 9. Germline V gene sequence: CDR1 DFQATT, CDR2 SNEGSKA (reference sequence). The CDR3 is 18 amino acids. CDR3 amino acids: CSAPGLAGGLSSYNEQFF. The CDR3 DNA sequence: TGCAGTGCTCCCGGACTAGCGGGAGGCCTAAGCTCCTACAATGAGCAGTTCTTC.

This clonotype was seen at least ten times. The chain combines TRBV13 with TRBJ2-7; TRBD2 matches at 7 bases. With V trimmed by 3 bases and J by 6 bases, 8 bases remained unmatched. In germline, CDR1 is PRHDT, CDR2 FYEKMQ (reference sequence). The CDR3 is made up of 14 amino acids. The CDR3 bases are TGTGCCAGCAGCTTGGGCGCGGGGGTATCCGAGCAGTACTTC. It yields the protein CASSLGAGVSEQYF.

This clonotype was observed many times. J is TRBJ2-5 and V is TRBV5-1; D may match TRBD1 or TRBD2 (5 bases each). The CDR3 is made up of 14 amino acids. Looked up from germline, CDR1 is SGHRS and CDR2 is YFSETQ. Trimming took 0 bases from V and 1 from J, leaving 7 bases between them. CDR3 nucleotide sequence: TGCGCCAGCAGCTTGGCGGGGCTCCAAGAGACCCAGTACTTC. Its protein is CASSLAGLQETQYF.

This clonotype was recorded at least ten times. The chain links TRBV19 to TRBJ2-2, with 8 bases lining up with TRBD1. CDR3 length: 16 residues. Unmatched junction bases numbered 5, after V lost 4 bases and J lost 1 base. Germline values: CDR1 LNHDA, CDR2 SQIVND (reference sequence). CDR3 coding DNA: TGTGCCAGTAGTAGACGGACAGGGCTGAACACCGGGGAGCTGTTTTTT. It is translated as CASSRRTGLNTGELFF.

This clonotype has only a few counts. A far larger clone is just one base off, so this is likely a read error. The chain has TRBV28 and TRBJ2-7; 7 positions match TRBD1. In germline, CDR1 is MDHEN, CDR2 SYDVKM. The CDR3 loop spans 14 amino acids. CDR3 sequence: CTSRPGQISYEQYF. The CDR3 coding sequence is TGTACCAGCAGGCCGGGACAGATCTCCTACGAGCAGTACTTC. The variable domain in full, completed from reference TRBV28 and TRBJ2-7, reads DVKVTQSSRYLVKRTGEKVFLECVQDMDHENMFWYRQDPGLGLRLIYFSYDVKMKEKGDIPEGYSVSREKKERFSLILESASTNQTSMYLCTSRPGQISYEQYFGPGTRLTVT.

The chain combines TRBV7-9 with TRBJ1-2; D might be TRBD1 (5 bases). The CDR3 runs 15 residues. Germline V gene data show CDR1 as SEHNR and CDR2 as FQNEAQ (reference sequence). Trimming cost V 4 bases and J 4 bases, with 16 bases left between them. The DNA of the CDR3 is TGTGCCAGCAGCTCCGGGGGGAGGGCTGCCTATGGCTACACCTTC. Amino acids: CASSSGGRAAYGYTF. The whole variable domain, filled in from reference TRBV7-9 and TRBJ1-2, reads DTGVSQNPRHKITKRGQNVTFRCDPISEHNRLYWYRQTLGQGPEFLTYFQNEAQLEKSRLLSDRFSAERPKGSFSTLEIQRTEQGDSAMYLCASSSGGRAAYGYTFGSGTRLTVV.

This clonotype was picked up many times. The chain links TRBV28 to TRBJ2-1; D uncertain. Trimming stripped 6 bases from V and 8 bases from J, with 14 bases between. Germline CDR1 is MDHEN and CDR2 is SYDVKM. The CDR3 sequence is 13 residues long. The CDR3 sequence: CASSPDSGYEQFF. As DNA, the CDR3 is TGTGCCAGCAGCCCCGACTCTGGGTATGAGCAGTTCTTC. The variable domain in full, with the rest retrieved from reference TRBV28 and TRBJ2-1, is DVKVTQSSRYLVKRTGEKVFLECVQDMDHENMFWYRQDPGLGLRLIYFSYDVKMKEKGDIPEGYSVSREKKERFSLILESASTNQTSMYLCASSPDSGYEQFFGPGTRLTVL.

This clonotype was seen ten or more times. The V and J genes are TRBV6-2 or TRBV6-3 and TRBJ2-1, with D tentatively TRBD1 or TRBD2 (6 bases each). Germline lookup yields CDR1 MNHEY and CDR2 SVGEGT. The V end lost 8 bases, the J end lost 3 bases, and 14 bases lay between the germline ends. The CDR3 extends over 14 amino acids. CDR3 sequence (DNA): TGTGCCAGCGAAATTGGGGGGCTCTACAATGAGCAGTTCTTC. Its protein is CASEIGGLYNEQFF.

This clonotype was seen repeatedly, ten times or more. The chain uses TRBV20-1 and TRBJ2-7; the D call may be TRBD1 or TRBD2 (5 bases each). The CDR3 runs 14 residues. Germline V gives CDR1 DFQATT, CDR2 SNEGSKA (reference sequence). V was clipped by 1 base and J by 2 bases, with 12 bases between them. CDR3: CSARGGSVTYEQYF. The CDR3 DNA is TGCAGTGCTAGAGGGGGGTCGGTAACCTACGAGCAGTACTTC.

This clonotype was counted ten times or more. The V gene is TRBV27, the J gene TRBJ1-2; 10 nucleotides align to TRBD1. Trimming cost V 7 bases and J 7 bases; bases outside gene matches: 9. The CDR3 covers 14 residues. The germline V gene has CDR1 MNHEY and CDR2 SMNVEV (reference sequence). CDR3 coding DNA: TGTGCCAGCAATCCGGGACAGGGGCTTCCTGGCTACACCTTC. Translation: CASNPGQGLPGYTF.

There are many counts of this clonotype. This chain uses TRBV5-6 with TRBJ2-7; 7 bases align to TRBD2. Germline CDR1 SGHDT, CDR2 YYEEEE. The CDR3 spans 16 residues. The V gene end was trimmed by 4 bases and the J gene end by 7 bases; junction bases not matched to a gene: 17. The CDR3, as DNA: TGTGCCAGCAGCCTTCCGGGGGAGGGACCTCTTGAGGAGCAGTACTTC. This codes for CASSLPGEGPLEEQYF.

This clonotype was detected ten times or more. V is TRBV9 and J is TRBJ2-3; D is possibly TRBD1 or TRBD2 (5 bases each). The CDR3 covers 17 residues. Germline V gives CDR1 SGDLS, CDR2 YYNGEE. The V and J ends lost 0 bases and 5 bases respectively, with 19 bases between them. CDR3 residues: CASSVEGSGATKDTQYF. In nucleotides, the CDR3 is TGTGCCAGCAGCGTAGAGGGTTCCGGGGCGACTAAAGATACGCAGTATTTT.

This clonotype occurred once. V is TRBV19 and J is TRBJ1-2; D is unresolved. This CDR3 is built from 15 residues. Germline V CDR1 and CDR2: LNHDA, SQIVND (reference sequence). The V gene lost 5 bases and the J gene lost 5 bases, with 18 bases spanning the gap. This CDR3 is CASSAAGGGAYGYTF. The DNA of the CDR3 is TGTGCCAGTAGTGCGGCAGGAGGAGGCGCGTATGGCTACACCTTC.

Comment on this clonotype: A far more abundant clone sits one base away, making this likely a read error. This rearrangement joins TRBV29-1 to TRBJ2-1; D remains ambiguous. V was clipped by 5 bases and J by 10 bases, with 15 bases between them. From germline, CDR1 is SQVTM and CDR2 ANQGSEA. The CDR3 totals 12 residues. The CDR3: CSVFASSYEQFF. The CDR3 coding sequence is TGCAGCGTTTTTGCCTCTTCCTACGAGCAGTTCTTC.